This T cell receptor beta chain was found in a study of T cell responses to AZD1222 COVID-19 vaccine. The CDR3 spans 14 residues. Germline CDR1 is DFQATT and CDR2 is SNEGSKA (reference sequence). The germline V and J ends were trimmed by 3 bases and 3 bases, with 15 bases remaining between them. Findings and caveats of the study: At baseline, seropositivity was found in only six or seven AZD1222 recipients. Dominant at 160-218 and 743-854, vaccine-associated CD4 TCRs also spanned spike. It was only after the peak T cell response that any repertoires were sampled. White British donors predominated, females outnumbered males, and clonal diversity was possibly underestimated.

Sequencing used immunoSEQ multiplex PCR; TCRdb keeps in-frame clones, though not all of them. This sample has under 300,000 clones, with approximately 95% found just once. On this clone itself: The antigen remains unidentified.

This specimen consisted of peripheral blood, obtained on day 0 of AZD1222 vaccination. The sequence was obtained from an adult in good health. The chain has TRBV20-1 and TRBJ2-7; a weak D match, TRBD2 (6 bases). The DNA for the CDR3 is TGCAGTGCTAGTCAGGGACTCGGGAACTACGAGCAGTACTTC. Protein product: CSASQGLGNYEQYF.